This TCR beta chain was identified in a study of blood T cell repertoires in COVID-19. Study-wide context: T cells, B-cell-depleted T cells, or PBMCs provided the cDNA or gDNA that served as material.

This clone was picked up one time. This CDR3 is built from 12 residues. V was cut by 6 bases and J by 5 bases, with 7 bases left in between. The V gene's germline CDR1 is SNHLY and CDR2 FYNNEI. Authors' methods: Reference gene primer amplification in the assay estimated nucleated cell counts. Produced via immunoSEQ multiplex PCR; TCRdb's table is partial and in-frame only. The D gene and trimming were derived from the DNA, and the V and J assignments and clone size from that table. The sample has about 210,000 clones, 80% seen once. The chain combines TRBV2 with TRBJ2-2; possible D gene TRBD2, 5 bases. The TCR was taken from a human donor in a cohort sampled during active COVID-19. Sequenced sample: peripheral blood. The CDR3: CASREGTGELFF. CDR3 coding DNA: TGTGCCAGCAGAGAGGGTACCGGGGAGCTGTTTTTT.